Listed below are T cell receptor beta chains from one sample, sequenced in a study of CD8+CD57+ T cells in acquired aplastic anemia. TCRdb called the reads again in MiXCR, with one record for every CDR3 protein. The sample includes 200,000 or so distinct CDR3 sequences, roughly half of them seen just once. Sequenced sample: sorted CD4+, CD8+, or CD8+CD57+ T cells (not recorded which) from PBMCs. The receptors derive from a human donor with aplastic anemia. Each CDR3 is given with its conserved first and last residue. The order of the fields is J gene, V gene, D gene, clone size, CDR3 protein, CDR3 DNA. The D gene is left open where the match is weak. Only part of the rows carry a size: once, few, many, or a class if the clone is expanded.

TRBJ2-2	TRBV7-2	TRBD2	NA	CASSRAGYGELFF	TGTGCCAGCAGCCGAGCGGGGTACGGGGAGCTGTTTTTT
TRBJ2-1	TRBV4-1	TRBD1	many	CASSQDGQGRNEQFF	TGCGCCAGCAGCCAAGATGGACAGGGTCGCAATGAGCAGTTCTTC
TRBJ2-3	TRBV12-5	NA	NA	CASGLLTRVEYF	TGTGCTAGTGGCCTTCTCACAAGGGTAGAGTATTTT
TRBJ2-7	TRBV20-1	NA	NA	CSARDRRRTYVQYF	TGCAGTGCTAGAGATAGGCGTCGCACCTACGTGCAGTACTTC
TRBJ1-2	TRBV28	NA	few	CASSFVDGNYGYTF	TGTGCCAGCAGTTTTGTAGACGGGAACTATGGCTACACCTTC
TRBJ1-5	TRBV10-3	TRBD1	once	CAISDRGDSSQPQHF	TGTGCCATCAGCGACAGGGGGGATAGCAGTCAGCCCCAGCATTTT
TRBJ2-1	TRBV2	NA	few	CASCDPNYNEQFF	TGTGCCAGCTGCGACCCTAACTACAATGAGCAGTTCTTC
TRBJ1-6	TRBV30	NA	few	CAWSVSGSSYNSPLHF	TGTGCCTGGAGTGTATCTGGGAGCTCCTATAATTCACCCCTCCACTTT
TRBJ2-5	TRBV15	NA	NA	CATGRPGRLETQYF	TGTGCCACAGGACGCCCGGGGCGGTTGGAGACCCAGTACTTC
TRBJ2-5	TRBV7-9	TRBD1	NA	CASSDTTGIREETQYF	TGTGCCAGCAGCGACACGACAGGGATCCGTGAAGAGACCCAGTACTTC
TRBJ1-5	TRBV6-5	NA	many	CASSYVTENQPQHF	TGTGCCAGCAGTTACGTCACAGAAAATCAGCCCCAGCATTTT
TRBJ1-1	TRBV10-3	NA	NA	CAISESGPESGTEAFF	TGTGCCATCAGTGAGTCCGGGCCAGAGAGTGGCACTGAAGCTTTCTTT
TRBJ1-2	TRBV6-1	NA	NA	CASTGGSNYGYTF	TGTGCCAGCACTGGGGGCTCCAACTATGGCTACACCTTC
TRBJ2-2	TRBV2	TRBD2	NA	CASKSGTAGELFF	TGTGCCAGCAAAAGCGGGACGGCCGGGGAGCTGTTTTTT
TRBJ2-5	TRBV11-1	TRBD2	NA	CASTLPRLAGIKETQYF	TGTGCCAGCACCCTCCCCCGGCTAGCGGGTATAAAAGAGACCCAGTACTTC
TRBJ2-7	TRBV20-1	NA	NA	CSARDSRQALYEQYF	TGCAGTGCTAGAGATTCAAGACAGGCCCTCTACGAGCAGTACTTC
TRBJ1-5	TRBV15	TRBD1	once	CATSRGDRYQPQHF	TGTGCCACCAGCAGGGGGGACAGGTATCAGCCCCAGCATTTT
TRBJ2-1	TRBV7-2	NA	NA	CASSLRGNNEQFF	TGTGCCAGCAGCTTACGGGGAAACAATGAGCAGTTCTTC
TRBJ1-6	TRBV7-9	NA	NA	CASSWVEGPLHF	TGTGCCAGCAGCTGGGTTGAGGGTCCCCTCCACTTT
TRBJ2-7	TRBV5-1	NA	many	CASSSTPLAYEQYF	TGCGCCAGCAGCTCCACGCCCCTCGCCTACGAGCAGTACTTC
TRBJ2-5	TRBV24-1	TRBD1	NA	CATSESGQGGRTQYF	TGTGCCACCAGTGAATCGGGACAGGGCGGTCGGACCCAGTACTTC
TRBJ1-5	TRBV12-3/TRBV12-4	TRBD1	many	CASSLVQGSNQPQHF	TGTGCCAGCAGTTTAGTACAGGGGAGCAATCAGCCCCAGCATTTT
TRBJ2-5	TRBV15	TRBD2	NA	CATSRGAGGGTQETQYF	TGTGCCACCAGCAGAGGGGCGGGGGGGGGAACACAAGAGACCCAGTACTTC
TRBJ1-6	TRBV25-1	TRBD1	many	CASSGDRGTGSPLHF	TGTGCCAGCAGTGGGGACAGGGGGACGGGGTCACCCCTCCACTTT
TRBJ2-3	TRBV20-1	TRBD2	NA	CSARDLGRGKTDTQYF	TGCAGTGCTAGAGATCTCGGGCGGGGGAAGACAGATACGCAGTATTTT
TRBJ2-7	TRBV10-3	TRBD1	NA	CAISPQGAVGYEQYF	TGTGCCATCAGTCCGCAGGGGGCAGTCGGGTACGAGCAGTACTTC
TRBJ2-1	TRBV6-1	TRBD2	NA	CASSTGGGVHNEQFF	TGTGCCAGCAGCACGGGGGGAGGAGTGCACAATGAGCAGTTCTTC
TRBJ1-6	TRBV11-3	TRBD1	NA	CASSFTTGPDSPLHF	TGTGCCAGCAGTTTCACGACAGGGCCTGATTCACCCCTCCACTTT
TRBJ1-1	TRBV25-1	TRBD1	NA	CASLPWDRNTEAFF	TGTGCCAGCCTTCCGTGGGACAGGAACACTGAAGCTTTCTTT
TRBJ1-5	TRBV9	NA	few	CASSVGEGSNQPQHF	TGTGCCAGCAGCGTAGGGGAGGGGTCAAATCAGCCCCAGCATTTT
TRBJ2-6	TRBV20-1	NA	NA	CSAIAGANVLTF	TGCAGTGCTATAGCTGGGGCCAACGTCCTGACTTTC
TRBJ1-6	TRBV5-1	NA	many	CASSLSGFSPLHF	TGCGCCAGCAGCTTGTCTGGTTTCTCACCCCTCCACTTT
TRBJ2-2	TRBV7-2	NA	NA	CASSLADGRVGELFF	TGTGCCAGCAGCTTAGCGGACGGGCGGGTCGGGGAGCTGTTTTTT
TRBJ2-5	TRBV9	NA	many	CASSVATGLRETQYF	TGTGCCAGCAGCGTAGCTACAGGGCTCAGGGAGACCCAGTACTTC
TRBJ2-6	TRBV19	NA	many	CASSIVSIIGANVLTF	TGTGCCAGTAGTATAGTTTCGATCATTGGGGCCAACGTCCTGACTTTC
TRBJ1-6	TRBV10-2	TRBD1	NA	CASSGQGGSPLHF	TGCGCCAGCAGCGGACAGGGGGGGTCACCCCTCCACTTT
TRBJ1-2	TRBV5-1	NA	many	CASSFSGLGYGYTF	TGCGCCAGCAGCTTTTCGGGGCTAGGCTATGGCTACACCTTC
TRBJ1-2	TRBV29-1	NA	NA	CSVLTAANYGYTF	TGCAGCGTTCTGACAGCCGCTAACTATGGCTACACCTTC
TRBJ2-5	TRBV10-2	TRBD2	NA	CATLAGGQETQYF	TGCGCCACCTTAGCGGGGGGCCAAGAGACCCAGTACTTC
TRBJ1-4	TRBV19	NA	many	CASRMAGSTNEKLFF	TGTGCCAGTAGGATGGCAGGCTCAACTAATGAAAAACTGTTTTTT
TRBJ2-7	TRBV10-2	TRBD1	NA	CASSKTGSGYEQYF	TGCGCCAGCAGTAAGACAGGGTCCGGCTACGAGCAGTACTTC
TRBJ1-5	TRBV7-8	NA	few	CASSLALRDSNQPQHF	TGTGCCAGCAGCTTAGCGCTAAGGGATAGCAATCAGCCCCAGCATTTT
TRBJ1-3	TRBV24-1	NA	once	CATKAKNTIYF	TGTGCCACCAAGGCAAAAAACACCATATATTTT
TRBJ1-6	TRBV5-6	NA	many	CASSLAGGGSLHF	TGTGCCAGCAGCTTGGCCGGTGGGGGTTCCCTCCACTTT
TRBJ2-7	TRBV5-1	NA	NA	CASSLAGLDEQYF	TGCGCCAGCAGTCTTGCAGGGCTCGACGAGCAGTACTTC
TRBJ1-2	TRBV19	TRBD1	NA	CASSISRGGPNYGYTF	TGTGCCAGTAGTATTTCCAGGGGGGGCCCGAACTATGGCTACACCTTC
TRBJ2-1	TRBV2	TRBD1	few	CASSGDRVYEQFF	TGTGCCAGCAGTGGGGACAGGGTGTATGAGCAGTTCTTC
TRBJ2-2	TRBV7-2	NA	NA	CASSFTGIGELFF	TGCGCCAGCAGCTTCACGGGGATCGGGGAGCTGTTTTTT
TRBJ2-5	TRBV19	NA	NA	CASSIGDGSKETQYF	TGTGCCAGTAGTATAGGGGACGGTTCCAAGGAGACCCAGTACTTC
TRBJ1-1	TRBV19	NA	many	CASSILGAGTEAFF	TGTGCCAGTAGTATATTGGGGGCCGGGACTGAAGCTTTCTTT
TRBJ2-7	TRBV19	TRBD2	NA	CATTNSARGDSYEQYF	TGTGCCACCACAAACTCGGCGCGGGGGGACTCCTACGAGCAGTACTTC
TRBJ2-5	TRBV15	TRBD2	many	CATSRDRLALETRYF	TGTGCCACCAGCAGAGATCGACTAGCGCTCGAGACCCGGTACTTC
TRBJ1-2	TRBV25-1	NA	NA	CACSASSADSLGYTF	NA